This T cell receptor beta chain was sequenced during a study of T cell responses to AZD1222 COVID-19 vaccine. This CDR3 region has 15 residues. Looked up from germline, CDR1 is SGHAT and CDR2 is FQNNGV. The V gene end was trimmed by 4 bases and the J gene end by 8 bases; junction bases not matched to a gene: 8. The repertoire was sequenced with immunoSEQ multiplex PCR; TCRdb's copy has only in-frame clones and lacks some. The sample holds 150,000 or so clones, more than 90% seen once. The chain recombines TRBV11-2 with TRBJ1-4, with 9 bases fitting TRBD1. The starting material was peripheral blood, obtained on day 0 of AZD1222 vaccination. The receptor was derived from an adult in good health. The DNA of the CDR3 is TGTGCCAGCAGCTCGGGGACAGGGCGCGAGGAAAAACTGTTTTTT. Residues: CASSSGTGREEKLFF.